What follows are 17 T cell receptor beta chains derived from one specimen sequenced in a study of CXCR3-negative and CXCR3-positive naive CD8 T cells. UMI-tagged TRB cDNA libraries were built via 5' RACE. TCRdb re-called the 5' RACE reads and shows each CDR3 protein once, DNA omitted. This sample's table has about 130,000 distinct CDR3 sequences. The material sequenced was naive CXCR3- CD8+ T cells from blood. Described subset: CD45RO-CCR7+CD27+CD95- naive CD8+ T cells lacking CXCR3 (TNR3-). These receptors came from a human donor in good health. Some clones in this sample may be carry-over from other donors' samples.

The CDR3 spells CASSVYGQGNQPQHF. The chain recombines TRBV5-5 with TRBJ1-5; checking the TCRdb D call of TRBD1 is not possible without DNA. Germline CDR1 and CDR2: SGHKS and YYEKEE (reference sequence). CDR3 size: 15 residues.

The chain is built from TRBV28 and TRBJ2-1; without DNA, the TCRdb call of TRBD2 cannot be checked. The germline gives CDR1 MDHEN, CDR2 SYDVKM. This CDR3 has 14 residues. CDR3 protein: CASSLVGGPVEQFF.

The rearrangement links TRBV7-9 to TRBJ2-5; there is no DNA to check the TCRdb D call of TRBD2. This CDR3 contains 13 residues. Germline values: CDR1 SEHNR, CDR2 FQNEAQ (reference sequence). This chain's CDR3 is CASSYGTSETQYF.

The chain uses TRBV5-1 and TRBJ1-5; as DNA is missing, the TRBD1 call by TCRdb cannot be tested. CDR3 length equals 15 residues. Germline V lookup: CDR1 SGHRS, CDR2 YFSETQ. CDR3 protein: CASSLGQGGNQPQHF.

The CDR3 reads CASSPRWGNTGELFF. The chain uses TRBV9 and TRBJ2-2. The CDR3 extends over 15 amino acids. Germline V gene sequence: CDR1 SGDLS, CDR2 YYNGEE.

V is TRBV4-2 and J is TRBJ2-1; no DNA is available, so the TRBD2 call from TCRdb remains unchecked. The length of the CDR3 is 14 residues. Per the germline V gene, CDR1 is LGHNA and CDR2 is YNFKEQ. CDR3 loop: CASSQESGVNEQFF.

The rearrangement uses TRBV28 and TRBJ2-4; the TRBD2 assignment by TCRdb is unverifiable without DNA. Germline V gives CDR1 MDHEN, CDR2 SYDVKM. This CDR3 is built from 17 residues. CDR3 sequence reads: CASSPQSGPLAKNIQYF.

The V and J genes are TRBV11-2 and TRBJ1-1. The CDR3 has 14 residues. CDR1 and CDR2 (germline): SGHAT, FQNNGV. The CDR3 sequence: CASSLRVADTEAFF.

V usage is TRBV5-5 and J usage is TRBJ2-7; TCRdb's D gene call, TRBD1, goes unchecked for lack of DNA. The germline V gene has CDR1 SGHKS and CDR2 YYEKEE (reference sequence). The CDR3 length is 14 residues. The chain's CDR3 is CASSSYSGAYEQYF.

CDR3 region: CASSPGGPAYGYTF. The chain couples TRBV14 to TRBJ1-2. There are 14 residues in the CDR3. Germline lookup yields CDR1 SGHDN and CDR2 FVKESK.

The rearrangement links TRBV5-1 to TRBJ2-5; absent DNA, TCRdb's TRBD1 call cannot be checked. The length of the CDR3 is 15 residues. The germline V gene has CDR1 SGHRS and CDR2 YFSETQ. CDR3 sequence: CASGTQTGGLETQYF.

The chain combines TRBV7-9 with TRBJ2-7; there is no DNA to check the TCRdb D call of TRBD1. Looked up from germline, CDR1 is SEHNR and CDR2 is FQNEAQ (reference sequence). The CDR3 extends over 14 amino acids. The CDR3 loop reads CASSHRDRHYEQYF.

J is TRBJ2-7 and V is TRBV7-8. The germline V gene has CDR1 SGHVS and CDR2 FQNEAQ. This CDR3 has 16 amino acids. This CDR3 reads CASSPESAGTSYEQYF.

The chain carries TRBV29-1 and TRBJ2-1; the TRBD2 assignment by TCRdb is unverifiable without DNA. The CDR3 covers 15 residues. CDR1 SQVTM and CDR2 ANQGSEA come from the germline V gene. CDR3 in amino acids: CSGTLLAGDFNEQFF.

This chain links TRBV6-2 or TRBV6-3 with TRBJ1-5. The CDR3 contains 14 residues. Germline assignment: CDR1 MNHEY and CDR2 SVGEGT. The CDR3 is CASSYTAKNQPQHF.

The genes are TRBV18 and TRBJ1-2. The germline CDR1 and CDR2 sequences are KGHSH and LQKENI. The CDR3 consists of 11 residues. CDR3 protein: CASSRPPGYTF.

This CDR3 reads CSLTSGGPQEQFF. The chain recombines TRBV29-1 with TRBJ2-1; TCRdb's D call, TRBD2, is unchecked because there is no DNA. This CDR3 is built from 13 residues. Per germline, CDR1 SQVTM and CDR2 ANQGSEA.